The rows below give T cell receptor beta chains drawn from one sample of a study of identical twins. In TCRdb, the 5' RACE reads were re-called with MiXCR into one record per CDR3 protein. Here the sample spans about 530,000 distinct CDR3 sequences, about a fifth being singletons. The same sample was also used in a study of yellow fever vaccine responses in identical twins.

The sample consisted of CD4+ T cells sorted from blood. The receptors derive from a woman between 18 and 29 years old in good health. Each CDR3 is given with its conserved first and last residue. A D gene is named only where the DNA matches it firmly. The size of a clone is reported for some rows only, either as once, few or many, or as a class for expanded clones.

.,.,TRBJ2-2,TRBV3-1,TGTGCCAGCAGCCGGAGGACAGCGAACACCGGGGAGCTGTTTTTT,CASSRRTANTGELFF
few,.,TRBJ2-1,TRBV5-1,TGCGCCAGCAGCTTGTGGCAGGGGGGCGATGAGCAGTTCTTC,CASSLWQGGDEQFF
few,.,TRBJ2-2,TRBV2,TGTGCCAGCAGTGAGAATGCGGCTAACACCGGGGAGCTGTTTTTT,CASSENAANTGELFF
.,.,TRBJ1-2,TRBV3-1,TGTGCCAGCACACATACTTCGGGCTATGGCTACACCTTC,CASTHTSGYGYTF
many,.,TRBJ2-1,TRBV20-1,TGCAGTTCGGAATCCTACAATGAGCAGTTCTTC,CSSESYNEQFF
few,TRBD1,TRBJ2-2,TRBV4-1,TGCGCCAGCAGCCAGCCAGGGGGCGTTATTGGGGAGCTGTTTTTT,CASSQPGGVIGELFF
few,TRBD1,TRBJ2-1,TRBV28,TGTGCCAGCAGAGACACAGGGGGCAATGAGCAGTTCTTC,CASRDTGGNEQFF
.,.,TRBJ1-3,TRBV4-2,TGTGCCAGCAGCCAAGATCCCGCGTATGATTGGAACACCATATATTTT,CASSQDPAYDWNTIYF
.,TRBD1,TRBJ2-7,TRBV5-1,TGCGCCAGCAGCCTCGACAGGGGGCGTATCTACGAGCAGTACTTC,CASSLDRGRIYEQYF
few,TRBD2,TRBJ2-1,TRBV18,TGTGCCAGCTCATTCCTAGCGGGACCTTCGTTCTTC,CASSFLAGPSFF
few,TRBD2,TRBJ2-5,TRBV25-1,TGTGCCAGCAGTGATCCTAGCGGGAGGGCCTGGGAGACCCAGTACTTC,CASSDPSGRAWETQYF
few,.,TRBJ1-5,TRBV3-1,TGTGCCAGCAGCCAAGGGTTAGGGTTCGGTCAGCCCCAGCATTTT,CASSQGLGFGQPQHF
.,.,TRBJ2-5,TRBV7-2,TGTGCCAGCAGCTATACCGGGACACCTCAAGAGACCCAGTACTTC,CASSYTGTPQETQYF
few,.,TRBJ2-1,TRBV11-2,TGTGCCAGCAATCAGGGGAGGCACAATGAGCAGTTCTTC,CASNQGRHNEQFF
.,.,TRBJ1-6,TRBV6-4,TGTGCCAGCAGTTCCACCGGGACATCCAATTCACCCCTCCACTTT,CASSSTGTSNSPLHF
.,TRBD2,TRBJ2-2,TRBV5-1,TGCGCCAGCAGTACCTCCATAGCGGGAGGGCCGGGCACCGGGGAGCTGTTTTTT,CASSTSIAGGPGTGELFF
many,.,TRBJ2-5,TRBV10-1,TGCGCCAGCAGTGAGTCTGTCTCCGGGGAAGAGACCCAGTACTTC,CASSESVSGEETQYF
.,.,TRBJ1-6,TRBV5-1,TGCGCCAGCAGCTTGGGGGACAACCTCCCACCCCTCCACTTT,CASSLGDNLPPLHF
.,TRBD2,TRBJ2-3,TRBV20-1,TGCAGTGCGGCTAGGTCTGCGGGAGGGACCCTGGATACGCAGTATTTT,CSAARSAGGTLDTQYF
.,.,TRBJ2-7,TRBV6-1,TGTGCCAGCAGTGAACGGGCTCCCTCCTACGAGCAGTACTTC,CASSERAPSYEQYF
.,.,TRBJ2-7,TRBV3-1,TGTGCCAGCAATTTTCTCGCCCAGGGTGAGTTAGGCGAGCAGTACTTC,CASNFLAQGELGEQYF
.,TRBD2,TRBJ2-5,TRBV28,TGTGCCAGCAGTCAAAACCGGGACTACGAAGAGACCCAGTACTTC,CASSQNRDYEETQYF
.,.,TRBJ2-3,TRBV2,TGTGCCAGCCTCCGCACCCTAGCGTCAAGCACAGATACGCAGTATTTT,CASLRTLASSTDTQYF
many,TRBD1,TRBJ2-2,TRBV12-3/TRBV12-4,TGTGCCAGCGGCCGACAGGGCCAAACCGGGGAGCTGTTTTTT,CASGRQGQTGELFF
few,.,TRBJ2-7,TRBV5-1,TGCGCCAGCAGCTTAGTAGCGAGCCAAGGAACCGAGCAGTACTTC,CASSLVASQGTEQYF
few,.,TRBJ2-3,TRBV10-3,TGTGCCATCCGTGGGGGGGCCAGCACAGATACGCAGTATTTT,CAIRGGASTDTQYF
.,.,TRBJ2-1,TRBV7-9,TGTGCCAGCAGCTTAGAGGCGGTAAATGAGCAGTTCTTC,CASSLEAVNEQFF
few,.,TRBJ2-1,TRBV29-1,TGCAGCGTGGACCTCGGGCCCGGAGGGCAGTTCTTC,CSVDLGPGGQFF
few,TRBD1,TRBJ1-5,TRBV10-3,TGTGCCAAATGGACAGGGTCACATAGCAATCAGCCCCAGCATTTT,CAKWTGSHSNQPQHF
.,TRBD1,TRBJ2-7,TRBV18,TGTGCCAGCTCTTTAACGGACAGGGTATCCTACGAGCAGTACTTC,CASSLTDRVSYEQYF
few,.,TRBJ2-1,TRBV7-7,TGTGCCAGCAGCCCCACCTTAAGGTCAGGCTACAATGAGCAGTTCTTC,CASSPTLRSGYNEQFF
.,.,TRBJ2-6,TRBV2,TGTGCCAGCAGTGATGGCATCTCTGGGGCCATCGTCCTGACTTTC,CASSDGISGAIVLTF
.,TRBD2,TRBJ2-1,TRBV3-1,TGTGCCAGCAGCCAAGATCTAGCGGGCTACAATGAGCAGTTCTTC,CASSQDLAGYNEQFF
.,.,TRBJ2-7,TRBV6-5,TGTGCCAGCAGTTACTCATGGCGGACCAACTCCTACGAGCAGTACTTC,CASSYSWRTNSYEQYF
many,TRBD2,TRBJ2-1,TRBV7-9,TGTGCCAGCAGCGAGGGACTAGCAGGCTACAATGAGCAGTTCTTC,CASSEGLAGYNEQFF
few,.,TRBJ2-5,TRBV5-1,TGCGCCAGCAGCGGGGGACTCCAGTACCAAGAGACCCAGTACTTC,CASSGGLQYQETQYF
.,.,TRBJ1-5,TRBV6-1,TGTGCCAGCAGTGAATTGGGTGTCAAGCAGTATAGCAATCAGCCCCAGCATTTT,CASSELGVKQYSNQPQHF
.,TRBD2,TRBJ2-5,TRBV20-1,TGCAGTGCCATACTAGCGGGGGGAAATCAAGAGACCCAGTACTTC,CSAILAGGNQETQYF
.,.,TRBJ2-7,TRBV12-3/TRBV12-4,TGTGCCAGCACTCCAGGAACCTACGAGCAGTACTTC,CASTPGTYEQYF
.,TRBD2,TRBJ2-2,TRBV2,TGTGCCAGCACCCCAAGGCTAGCGGGGGCGGTCGGGGAGCTGTTTTTT,CASTPRLAGAVGELFF
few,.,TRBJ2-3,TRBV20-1,TGCAGTGCCCAGGTGGTTCTGAGGGCAGTAACAGATACGCAGTATTTT,CSAQVVLRAVTDTQYF